These T cell receptor beta chains were read from a single sample in a study of cytomegalovirus exposure and HLA in healthy donors. Generated by immunoSEQ multiplex PCR, the TCRdb table keeps only in-frame clones and is missing some. This sample has about 140,000 clones; around 80% occur once, and the top ten carry approximately 6.2%. Sequenced sample: PBMCs. These receptors were obtained from a man aged 40-55 years in good health and CMV-seropositive. The CDR3 runs from the conserved cysteine through the conserved F or W. The D gene is left open where the match is weak. Clone size is not always given. Where it is, it says once, few, many or a class for expanded clones.

clone_size j_call d_call v_call cdr3_aa cdr3_nt
. TRBJ1-4 TRBD1 TRBV5-1 CASSPGQGLLEKLFF TGCGCCAGCAGCCCTGGACAGGGCCTTTTGGAAAAACTGTTTTTT
. TRBJ2-2 . TRBV4-2 CASSQDLRGGTGELFF TGTGCCAGCAGCCAAGACCTCCGAGGAGGTACCGGGGAGCTGTTTTTT
. TRBJ2-7 TRBD2 TRBV10-2 CASRPGLAWNEQYF TGCGCCAGCAGGCCGGGACTAGCGTGGAACGAGCAGTACTTC
. TRBJ2-7 TRBD2 TRBV28 CASSGIAGDRLEQYF TGTGCCAGCAGTGGGATAGCGGGAGATCGGCTCGAGCAGTACTTC
few TRBJ1-4 TRBD1 TRBV28 CATLDDRVGEKLFF TGTGCCACCCTCGACGACAGGGTTGGTGAAAAACTGTTTTTT
few TRBJ2-7 TRBD1 TRBV2 CASAFPGQNSYEQYF TGTGCCAGCGCGTTCCCGGGACAGAATTCCTACGAGCAGTACTTC
. TRBJ2-1 TRBD2 TRBV7-2 CASSLVGGRANEQFF TGTGCCAGCAGCTTAGTAGGCGGGAGGGCGAATGAGCAGTTCTTC
once TRBJ2-7 TRBD1 TRBV7-6 CASSVTGDTYEQYF TGTGCCAGCAGCGTTACAGGGGATACCTACGAGCAGTACTTC
. TRBJ2-5 TRBD2 TRBV19 CATSAGARETQYF TGTGCCACCTCAGCGGGAGCGAGGGAGACCCAGTACTTC
. TRBJ1-2 . TRBV7-9 CASSFGGGWDGYTF TGTGCCAGCAGCTTCGGTGGGGGCTGGGATGGCTACACCTTC
once TRBJ2-7 TRBD2 TRBV27 CASSLSGLAGESYEQYF TGTGCCAGCAGTTTATCGGGACTAGCGGGAGAATCCTACGAGCAGTACTTC
. TRBJ2-7 TRBD1 TRBV6-5 CASRNPRQGYEQYF TGTGCCAGCAGAAACCCGAGACAGGGGTACGAGCAGTACTTC
. TRBJ2-3 . TRBV2 CASGGLTTDTQYF TGTGCCAGCGGGGGACTTACCACAGATACGCAGTATTTT
. TRBJ2-7 . TRBV19 CASSRKGSYEQYF TGTGCCAGTAGCCGTAAGGGGTCCTACGAGCAGTACTTC
once TRBJ2-7 . TRBV11-2 CASSSRTLTYEQYF TGTGCCAGCAGCTCCCGGACTTTAACCTACGAGCAGTACTTC
. TRBJ1-2 . TRBV10-1 CASSESGRSYGYTF TGCGCCAGCAGTGAGTCGGGCCGCAGCTATGGCTACACCTTC
. TRBJ2-5 . TRBV19 CASKRPEEETQYF TGTGCCAGCAAAAGACCCGAGGAGGAGACCCAGTACTTC
. TRBJ2-1 TRBD1 TRBV5-1 CASSPGQVYNEQFF TGCGCCAGCAGCCCTGGACAGGTCTACAATGAGCAGTTCTTC
. TRBJ2-3 TRBD1 TRBV6-5 CASSFYRGGDTQYF TGTGCCAGCAGTTTCTACAGGGGCGGTGATACGCAGTATTTT
. TRBJ2-1 TRBD1 TRBV18 CASSPQGSSSYNEQFF TGTGCCAGCTCCCCACAGGGGTCGTCCTCATACAATGAGCAGTTCTTC
few TRBJ2-3 TRBD2 TRBV10-1 CASSDPAGGGTDTQYF TGCGCCAGCAGTGACCCGGCGGGAGGAGGCACAGATACGCAGTATTTT
. TRBJ2-1 . TRBV6-5 CASSYSSRADEQFF TGTGCCAGCAGTTACTCGAGCAGGGCGGATGAGCAGTTCTTC
. TRBJ2-2 . TRBV25-1 CASSGRIATGELFF TGTGCCAGCAGTGGCAGGATTGCTACCGGGGAGCTGTTTTTT
. TRBJ1-5 . TRBV28 CASSLLLRENSNQPQHF TGTGCCAGCAGTTTATTGCTCAGGGAAAATAGCAATCAGCCCCAGCATTTT
. TRBJ1-6 TRBD1 TRBV19 CASSTRDRGRNSPLHF TGTGCCAGTAGTACACGGGACAGGGGACGCAATTCACCCCTCCACTTT
. TRBJ2-4 . TRBV28 CASNNLGVMAKNIQYF TGTGCCAGCAATAACCTCGGGGTGATGGCCAAAAACATTCAGTACTTC
. TRBJ1-5 . TRBV30 CAWSVRGAGNQPQHF TGTGCCTGGAGTGTACGGGGGGCTGGCAATCAGCCCCAGCATTTT
. TRBJ1-1 TRBD1 TRBV19 CASSANRGGNTEAFF TGTGCCAGTAGTGCAAACAGGGGGGGGAACACTGAAGCTTTCTTT
. TRBJ2-7 . TRBV6-6 CATNAKGGVTYEQYF TGTGCCACCAACGCCAAAGGAGGCGTAACCTACGAGCAGTACTTC
. TRBJ1-4 TRBD1 TRBV4-1 CASSFRYEGAVEKLFF TGCGCCAGCAGCTTTAGGTACGAGGGGGCTGTGGAAAAACTGTTTTTT
. TRBJ2-4 TRBD2 TRBV30 CACHPGRDSKNIQYF TGTGCCTGCCACCCGGGGAGGGATAGCAAAAACATTCAGTACTTC
. TRBJ2-5 . TRBV27 CASRSGLQQETQYF TGTGCCAGCAGATCGGGACTTCAACAAGAGACCCAGTACTTC
. TRBJ1-5 TRBD1 TRBV30 CAWRETGRRDQPQHF TGTGCCTGGAGGGAGACAGGGAGAAGGGATCAGCCCCAGCATTTT
. TRBJ1-2 TRBD1 TRBV6-5 CASRPTGGGYTF TGTGCCAGCAGACCGACAGGGGGTGGCTACACCTTC
. TRBJ1-1 . TRBV6-1 CASSLTRVNTEAFF TGTGCCAGCAGCCTGACAAGAGTGAACACTGAAGCTTTCTTT
. TRBJ2-3 . TRBV7-2 CASSQPHGAVTDTQYF TGTGCCAGCAGCCAGCCCCATGGGGCGGTCACAGATACGCAGTATTTT
once TRBJ1-5 . TRBV21-1 CASSKKRRDSNQPQHF TGTGCCAGCAGCAAAAAGAGGCGGGATAGCAATCAGCCCCAGCATTTT
once TRBJ2-2 TRBD1 TRBV6-1 CASTAHDRGYGELLF TGTGCCAGCACCGCCCATGACAGGGGTTACGGGGAGCTGCTTTTT
few TRBJ2-7 . TRBV28 CASTPGLLSYEQYF TGTGCCAGCACCCCAGGGCTCTTATCCTACGAGCAGTACTTC
once TRBJ2-7 . TRBV5-5 CASSLSPGGSDILTYEQYF TGTGCCAGCAGCTTGTCCCCCGGAGGGAGCGACATACTCACCTACGAGCAGTACTTC
. TRBJ1-1 . TRBV30 CAWSVLGQGIRNTEAFF TGTGCCTGGAGTGTACTAGGGCAGGGGATAAGGAACACTGAAGCTTTCTTT
. TRBJ1-4 . TRBV28 CATAGSVNKEKLFF TGTGCCACCGCAGGGTCGGTTAATAAGGAAAAACTGTTTTTT
. TRBJ1-3 TRBD1 TRBV19 CASSSGTADSGNTIYF TGTGCCAGTAGCTCCGGGACAGCGGACTCTGGAAACACCATATATTTT
few TRBJ1-1 . TRBV2 CASRPSNTEAFF TGTGCCAGCAGACCCAGTAACACTGAAGCTTTCTTT
. TRBJ2-7 TRBD2 TRBV27 CASSLGVLALSYEQYF TGTGCCAGCAGTTTAGGAGTACTAGCGCTTTCCTACGAGCAGTACTTC
. TRBJ2-2 TRBD1 TRBV7-3 CASSPQGAGNTGELFF TGTGCCAGCAGCCCTCAGGGGGCAGGAAACACCGGGGAGCTGTTTTTT
. TRBJ1-2 . TRBV5-5 CASSLGTGPWDYTF TGTGCCAGCAGCTTGGGTACAGGCCCCTGGGATTATACCTTC
. TRBJ2-5 TRBD2 TRBV5-1 CASSLGASGQETQYF TGCGCCAGCAGCTTAGGCGCTAGCGGGCAAGAGACCCAGTACTTC
. TRBJ1-1 . TRBV9 CASSVVTGADTEAFF TGTGCCAGCAGCGTAGTTACCGGAGCGGACACTGAAGCTTTCTTT
. TRBJ1-5 . TRBV6-5 CASSYPGSSQPQHF TGTGCCAGCAGTTATCCAGGGTCTTCTCAGCCCCAGCATTTT
. TRBJ2-7 . TRBV11-2 CASSRGGLRDSYEQYF TGTGCCAGCAGTCGAGGGGGTCTTCGTGACTCCTACGAGCAGTACTTC
. TRBJ1-2 . TRBV19 CASIRTGTRPPGYTF TGTGCCAGTATCAGAACAGGGACCCGTCCACCAGGCTACACCTTC
few TRBJ1-3 . TRBV19 CASSMYTGNTIYF TGTGCCAGTAGTATGTACACTGGAAACACCATATATTTT
. TRBJ2-7 TRBD1 TRBV27 CASWGALTGVYNEQYF TGTGCCAGCTGGGGTGCCCTTACAGGGGTCTACAACGAGCAGTACTTC